Listed here are 24 T cell receptor beta chains from one sample, sequenced in a study of lymphopenia after photon versus proton radiotherapy. Assay used: immunoSEQ multiplex PCR; TCRdb lists only in-frame clones, some missing. The sample holds about 24,000 clones, about 85% seen once. The sample consisted of peripheral blood, taken from a patient treated with photon-based radiotherapy. Receptors were obtained from a man between 60 and 75 years old with pancreatic cancer.

This clone was recorded only once. This chain links TRBV5-6 with TRBJ1-5; D possibly corresponds to TRBD1 (5 bases). CDR3 size: 14 residues. V was shortened by 4 bases and J by 4 bases, with 12 bases between the two germline ends. The germline CDR1 and CDR2 sequences are SGHDT and YYEEEE. CDR3 residues: CASSKAGYNQPQHF. Written as DNA, the CDR3 is TGTGCCAGCAGCAAAGCAGGGTATAATCAGCCCCAGCATTTT. The full variable domain, in which reference TRBV5-6 and TRBJ1-5 provide the parts outside the CDR3, is DAGVTQSPTHLIKTRGQQVTLRCSPKSGHDTVSWYQQALGQGPQFIFQYYEEEERQRGNFPDRFSGHQFPNYSSELNVNALLLGDSALYLCASSKAGYNQPQHFGDGTRLSIL.

The chain couples TRBV5-4 to TRBJ2-3; D ambiguous. In germline, CDR1 is SGHNT, CDR2 YYREEE (reference sequence). Between the trimmed V and J ends, which lost 1 base and 2 bases, there was a span of 8 bases. This CDR3 spans 14 amino acids. CDR3 DNA: TGTGCCAGCAGCTTGCGGCGAAACACAGATACGCAGTATTTT. Its protein is CASSLRRNTDTQYF.

Here the CDR3 reads CASSLGGTGDRTDTQYF. The CDR3 region has the DNA TGTGCCAGCAGCTTAGGGGGCACAGGGGATCGGACAGATACGCAGTATTTT. The chain couples TRBV7-9 to TRBJ2-3; 7 nucleotides agree with TRBD1. CDR1 is SEHNR and CDR2 is FQNEAQ in the germline V gene (reference sequence). V shed 1 base, J shed 3 bases, and the junction held 10 bases outside the gene matches. This CDR3 has 17 residues.

CDR3 in amino acids: CASSLTLLTHASGNTIYF. The CDR3 DNA reads TGTGCCAGCAGCTTAACCTTATTGACACATGCCTCTGGAAACACCATATATTTT. This chain uses TRBV7-6 with TRBJ1-3, with no clear D. Germline V CDR1 and CDR2: SGHVS, FNYEAQ. The ends were cut back, 2 bases at V and 0 bases at J, with 17 bases in the middle. The CDR3 has 18 amino acids. The entire variable domain, with the rest obtained from reference TRBV7-6 and TRBJ1-3, is as follows: GAGVSQSPRYKVTKRGQDVALRCDPISGHVSLYWYRQALGQGPEFLTYFNYEAQQDKSGLPNDRFSAERPEGSISTLTIQRTEQRDSAMYRCASSLTLLTHASGNTIYFGEGSWLTVV.

This rearrangement joins TRBV19 to TRBJ2-5; TRBD1 aligns across 11 bases. The J call may be mistaken, given a closer DNA end match to TRBJ2-7. Germline V lookup: CDR1 LNHDA, CDR2 SQIVND (reference sequence). There are 14 residues in the CDR3. CDR3 protein: CASSIGQGAHEQYF. In DNA form, the CDR3 reads TGTGCCAGTAGTATCGGACAGGGGGCCCACGAGCAGTACTTC.

This chain uses TRBV5-8 with TRBJ2-1; 10 bases fit TRBD2. The V gene's germline CDR1 is SGHTS and CDR2 YDEGEE. With V trimmed by 5 bases and J by 9 bases, 8 bases remained unmatched. The CDR3 contains 14 residues. The CDR3 sequence: CASSLERGGPEQFF. The CDR3 DNA follows: TGTGCCAGCAGTTTAGAGCGGGGGGGTCCTGAGCAGTTCTTC.

The chain links TRBV5-6 to TRBJ2-7, with TRBD2 identical over 7 bases. CDR3 size: 14 residues. V shed 2 bases and J 7 bases; nucleotides not matched to a gene: 9. The germline V gene has CDR1 SGHDT and CDR2 YYEEEE. The CDR3 bases are TGTGCCAGCAGCTTTCAGGGAGGGCCCGGGGAGCAGTACTTC. Translation: CASSFQGGPGEQYF.

This clone was seen just once. The chain couples TRBV11-3 to TRBJ2-5; D may be TRBD1 (6 bases). The V end was cut by 9 bases, the J end by 2 bases, with 13 bases between. The CDR3 consists of 13 residues. Looked up from germline, CDR1 is SGHNT and CDR2 is YENEEA. The CDR3 DNA follows: TGTGCCAGTTCGACAGGCCCGCAAGAGACCCAGTACTTC. The encoded protein is CASSTGPQETQYF.

In its sample, this clone was seen a few times. The chain is built from TRBV30 and TRBJ1-2, with 9 bases fitting TRBD1. The CDR3 is 15 residues long. Germline assignment: CDR1 GTSNPN and CDR2 SVGIG (reference sequence). J was trimmed by 4 bases and V by 0 bases; bases with no gene match: 6. The CDR3 region has the DNA TGTGCCTGGAGTGTCCCGGGACAGGGCCGCTATGGCTACACCTTC. It codes for CAWSVPGQGRYGYTF.

This rearrangement joins TRBV5-1 to TRBJ2-1; 7 nucleotides agree with TRBD1. Germline-derived CDR1 and CDR2 are SGHRS and YFSETQ. Germline trimming cut 3 bases from V and 5 bases from J; bases unmatched to any gene: 2. The CDR3 is 13 amino acids. The CDR3 protein is CASSWGQNNEQFF. In nucleotides, the CDR3 is TGCGCCAGCAGCTGGGGACAGAACAATGAGCAGTTCTTC.

The CDR3 loop reads CASSLTRGDNNEQFF. DNA for the CDR3: TGTGCCAGCAGCTTAACGCGGGGGGACAACAATGAGCAGTTCTTC. The genes are TRBV7-3 and TRBJ2-1; 8 bases fit TRBD2. The J segment lost 5 bases and the V segment lost 0 bases, leaving 3 bases of the junction unmatched. The length of the CDR3 is 15 residues. CDR1 SGHTA and CDR2 FQGTGA come from the germline V gene.

The V gene is TRBV19, the J gene TRBJ2-1; no definite D call. V was trimmed by 4 bases and J by 1 base, leaving 14 bases between them. This CDR3 region has 16 residues. Germline V CDR1 and CDR2: LNHDA, SQIVND (reference sequence). CDR3 residues: CASSSRGGRSYNEQFF. The CDR3, as DNA: TGTGCCAGTAGTAGTAGAGGTGGTAGGTCCTACAATGAGCAGTTCTTC.

The V gene is TRBV7-2, the J gene TRBJ2-1; D gene ambiguous. Trimming cost V 1 base and J 6 bases, with 4 bases left between them. The germline CDR1 and CDR2 sequences are SGHTA and FQGNSA. CDR3 length: 12 residues. The CDR3 nucleotides read TGTGCCAGCAGCTTAGAGTTCAATGAGCAGTTCTTC. Translating it yields CASSLEFNEQFF.

In its sample, this clone was seen a few times. The V gene is TRBV6-5, the J gene TRBJ1-1; unclear D gene. The germline gives CDR1 MNHEY, CDR2 SVGAGI. The CDR3 consists of 14 residues. The V end was cut by 0 bases, the J end by 2 bases, with 7 bases between. CDR3 amino acids: CASSYSFFNTEAFF. The CDR3 region has the DNA TGTGCCAGCAGTTACTCGTTTTTTAACACTGAAGCTTTCTTT.

CDR3 region: CASSLAGQGTGELFF. The CDR3 DNA is TGCGCCAGCAGCTTGGCGGGACAGGGCACCGGGGAGCTGTTTTTT. The chain combines TRBV5-1 with TRBJ2-2; 9 positions agree with TRBD1. The CDR3 is made up of 15 amino acids. The germline CDR1 and CDR2 sequences are SGHRS and YFSETQ. Trimming cost V 0 bases and J 4 bases; bases outside gene matches: 1.

This clone was found a few times. The J gene is TRBJ1-6, the V gene TRBV7-2; D remains unclear. Germline CDR1 and CDR2: SGHTA and FQGNSA. The V gene lost 1 base and the J gene lost 6 bases, with 7 bases spanning the gap. The CDR3 loop spans 14 amino acids. The CDR3, as DNA: TGTGCCAGCAGCTTAGGGAACGTTAATTCACCCCTCCACTTT. It yields the protein CASSLGNVNSPLHF.

The rearrangement links TRBV7-2 to TRBJ1-1; unclear D gene. V was clipped by 2 bases and J by 6 bases, with 7 bases between them. CDR1 is SGHTA and CDR2 is FQGNSA in the germline V gene. The CDR3 loop spans 12 amino acids. The CDR3 DNA sequence: TGTGCCAGCAGCTTATTCAAAGCTGAAGCTTTCTTT. Translating it yields CASSLFKAEAFF.

The chain couples TRBV27 to TRBJ1-1, with a tentative D call TRBD1 (6 bases). Per germline, CDR1 MNHEY and CDR2 SMNVEV (reference sequence). Trimming left V 4 bases short and J 5 bases short, with 11 bases between. This CDR3 spans 13 amino acids. CDR3 loop: CASSSGVGTEAFF. CDR3 bases: TGTGCCAGCAGTTCAGGGGTGGGGACTGAAGCTTTCTTT.

This clone was found once. The chain links TRBV5-4 to TRBJ2-7, with 9 bases matching TRBD1. V shed 3 bases and J 2 bases; nucleotides not matched to a gene: 6. Germline assignment: CDR1 SGHNT and CDR2 YYREEE (reference sequence). The CDR3 is 15 amino acids. CDR3 nucleotides: TGTGCCAGCAGCTCAGCGGACAGGGGCCCCTACGAGCAGTACTTC. Protein: CASSSADRGPYEQYF.

In this sample, this clone is medium-sized (0.01 to 0.1%). The rearrangement uses TRBV19 and TRBJ1-2; D is undetermined. Trimming took 8 bases from V and 5 from J, leaving 21 bases between them. The germline gives CDR1 LNHDA, CDR2 SQIVND (reference sequence). The CDR3 spans 15 residues. CDR3 protein: CASQLTGPILYGYTF. The CDR3 region has the DNA TGTGCCAGTCAACTAACCGGGCCGATCCTTTATGGCTACACCTTC.

V and J are TRBV7-6 and TRBJ2-5; D may match TRBD1 or TRBD2 (6 bases each). CDR1 SGHVS and CDR2 FNYEAQ come from the germline V gene. V was cut by 5 bases and J by 5 bases, with 24 bases left in between. The CDR3 runs to 17 residues. DNA for the CDR3: TGTGCCAGCAGCCGACTAGGGGGGACAATAGCTCGGGAGACCCAGTACTTC. Translation gives CASSRLGGTIARETQYF.

The V call is TRBV5-1, the J call TRBJ2-5; D is possibly TRBD1 or TRBD2 (5 bases each). CDR3 size: 15 residues. In germline, CDR1 is SGHRS, CDR2 YFSETQ. Trimming removed 6 bases from V and 5 bases from J, with 20 bases in between. The CDR3 DNA is TGCGCCAGCAAGTCTTCGGGGCTTATTTATGAGACCCAGTACTTC. This codes for CASKSSGLIYETQYF. Supplemented by reference TRBV5-1 and TRBJ2-5, the full variable domain reads KAGVTQTPRYLIKTRGQQVTLSCSPISGHRSVSWYQQTPGQGLQFLFEYFSETQRNKGNFPGRFSGRQFSNSRSEMNVSTLELGDSALYLCASKSSGLIYETQYFGPGTRLLVL.

This chain connects TRBV18 to TRBJ2-7; 8 bases fit TRBD2. Per germline, CDR1 KGHSH and CDR2 LQKENI. With V trimmed by 3 bases and J by 6 bases, 13 bases remained unmatched. The CDR3 runs to 16 residues. The chain's CDR3 is CASSPRWAGGESEQYF. For the CDR3, the DNA is TGTGCCAGCTCACCGCGATGGGCCGGGGGGGAATCCGAGCAGTACTTC.

This chain connects TRBV27 to TRBJ1-6; D uncertain. Germline loops: CDR1 MNHEY, CDR2 SMNVEV (reference sequence). Trimming left V 2 bases short and J 0 bases short, with 11 bases between. The CDR3 has 17 amino acids. The CDR3 region is CASSLTVASSYNSPLHF. CDR3 sequence (DNA): TGTGCCAGCAGTTTAACAGTAGCCAGCTCCTATAATTCACCCCTCCACTTT.